This T cell receptor (beta chain) is from a study of kidney transplant recipient with SARS-CoV-2 infection. MiXCR, applied by TCRdb to the reads, yields one record per CDR3 protein. The sample holds 200,000 to 300,000 distinct CDR3 sequences, more than 25% seen once. V lost 7 bases, J lost 0 bases, and 14 bases lay in between. The CDR3 has 15 residues. Germline V gene data show CDR1 as SNHLY and CDR2 as FYNNEI. The clonotype originates from a young adult male patient who had COVID-19 and was a kidney transplant recipient. A subset of T cells may come from the graft donor. This chain connects TRBV2 to TRBJ2-3, with TRBD2 as a possible D gene (5 bases). Sequencing was performed on a blood sample, taken at baseline and on roughly day 110 from a kidney transplant recipient. This CDR3 reads CASNRETSSTDTQYF. CDR3 bases: TGTGCCAGCAATAGGGAGACCTCAAGCACAGATACGCAGTATTTT.